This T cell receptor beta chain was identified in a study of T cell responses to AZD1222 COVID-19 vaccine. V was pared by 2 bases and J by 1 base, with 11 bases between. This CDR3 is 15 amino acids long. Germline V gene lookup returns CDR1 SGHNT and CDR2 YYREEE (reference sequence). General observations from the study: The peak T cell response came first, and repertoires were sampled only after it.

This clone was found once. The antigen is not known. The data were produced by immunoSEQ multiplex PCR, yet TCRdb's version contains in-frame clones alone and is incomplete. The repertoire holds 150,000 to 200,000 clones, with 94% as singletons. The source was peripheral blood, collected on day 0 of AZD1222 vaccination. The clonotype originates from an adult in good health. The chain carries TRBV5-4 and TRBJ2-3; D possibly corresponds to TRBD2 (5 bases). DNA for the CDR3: TGTGCCAGCAGCTTAGAGGGAGTAGGCACAGATACGCAGTATTTT. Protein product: CASSLEGVGTDTQYF.